This TCR beta chain derives from a study of Ad26.COV2.S vaccination and SARS-CoV-2 variants. Study-wide points: Reported post-vaccination CD8+ and CD4+ T cell responses to spike showed substantial breadth.

The CDR3 loop spans 15 amino acids. With V trimmed by 0 bases and J by 0 bases, 0 bases remained unmatched. Germline CDR1 reads SGHTA; CDR2 reads FQGNSA. Specified treatment: 15 to 20 received Ad26.COV2.S at low or high dose, single or two shots; roughly 5 received placebo; per-sample allocation not given. Each sample was drawn 63 days after the first injection (of vaccine or placebo). An Ad26 vector that expressed Wuhan-strain SARS-CoV-2 spike constituted the vaccine. Assay used: immunoSEQ multiplex PCR; TCRdb lists only in-frame clones, some missing. This sample has about 350,000 clones; roughly 89% occur once, and the top ten carry approximately 5%. Comment on this clone: The antigen remains undetermined.

The chain links TRBV7-2 to TRBJ2-3, with 7 bases identical to TRBD1. Sequenced here: peripheral blood, sampled in a trial of Ad26.COV2.S vaccine versus placebo. The TCR originated in a person between 18 and 65 years old who received the Ad26.COV2.S COVID-19 vaccine or a placebo. CDR3 in amino acids: CASSLAGQSTDTQYF. The CDR3 nucleotides are TGTGCCAGCAGCTTAGCGGGACAGAGCACAGATACGCAGTATTTT.